This T cell receptor (beta chain) comes out of a study of blood T cells in healthy people across ages. Germline V lookup: CDR1 SNHLY, CDR2 FYNNEI. The V end lost 6 bases, the J end lost 0 bases, and 12 bases lay between the germline ends. This CDR3 comprises 15 residues. The second PCR ran about 6 to 12 cycles with a sample-barcoded 5' primer and J-beta primers. TCRdb itself ran the 5' RACE reads through MiXCR, one entry per CDR3 protein. This table has about 1.8 million distinct CDR3 sequences, roughly 52% appearing once. Sequenced: blood. The clonotype comes from a woman aged 40 to 50 in good health. The chain employs TRBV2 and TRBJ2-1; D might be TRBD1 (5 bases). The CDR3 is CASRNQGNSYNEQFF. The CDR3 coding sequence is TGTGCCAGCAGAAACCAGGGTAACTCCTACAATGAGCAGTTCTTC.